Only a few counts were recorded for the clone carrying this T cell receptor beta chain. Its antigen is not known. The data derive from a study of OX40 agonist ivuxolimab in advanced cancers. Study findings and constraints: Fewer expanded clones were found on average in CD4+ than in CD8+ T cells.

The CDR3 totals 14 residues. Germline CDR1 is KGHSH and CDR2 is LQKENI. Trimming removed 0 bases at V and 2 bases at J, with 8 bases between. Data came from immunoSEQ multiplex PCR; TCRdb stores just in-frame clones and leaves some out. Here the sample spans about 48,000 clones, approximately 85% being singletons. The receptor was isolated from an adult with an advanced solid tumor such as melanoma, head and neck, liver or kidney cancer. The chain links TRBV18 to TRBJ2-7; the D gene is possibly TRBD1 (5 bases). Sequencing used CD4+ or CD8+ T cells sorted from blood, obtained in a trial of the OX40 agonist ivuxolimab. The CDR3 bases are TGTGCCAGCTCACCACCGGGGCGGACCTACGAGCAGTACTTC. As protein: CASSPPGRTYEQYF.